Listed here are 29 T cell receptor beta chains from one sample, sequenced in a study of shared T cell receptors in the human thymus. TCRdb's table, derived via immunoSEQ multiplex PCR, lists solely in-frame clones and lacks some. There are some 760,000 clones in the sample; roughly 85% occur only once, and roughly 0.01% lies in the top ten. The data also belong to a second study, concerning human thymus T cells.

The sequenced sample consisted of thymocytes. These receptor sequences come from a girl less than two years old with a congenital heart defect.

This rearrangement joins TRBV4-1 to TRBJ2-4; 8 nucleotides line up with TRBD1. Germline CDR1 MGHRA, CDR2 YSYEKL. CDR3 size: 16 residues. V was clipped by 1 base and J by 0 bases; unmatched bases: 2. DNA for the CDR3: TGCGCCAGCAGCCAAGGGGACAGGCTAGCCAAAAACATTCAGTACTTC. As protein: CASSQGDRLAKNIQYF.

This chain links TRBV15 with TRBJ1-6; no clear D gene. This CDR3 has 16 amino acids. V was trimmed by 1 base and J by 9 bases, leaving 16 bases between them. CDR1 and CDR2 from the germline V gene are LNHNV and YYDKDF (reference sequence). The DNA for the CDR3 is TGTGCCACCAGCAGAGTCGGTAGGTTAGGGAGTTCACCCCTCCACTTT. It encodes CATSRVGRLGSSPLHF. The full variable domain, its missing parts supplied by reference TRBV15 and TRBJ1-6, is DAMVIQNPRYQVTQFGKPVTLSCSQTLNHNVMYWYQQKSSQAPKLLFHYYDKDFNNEADTPDNFQSRRPNTSFCFLDIRSPGLGDTAMYLCATSRVGRLGSSPLHFGNGTRLTVT.

This chain connects TRBV5-1 to TRBJ2-3; the match to TRBD1 covers 11 bases. The V gene end was trimmed by 4 bases and the J gene end by 5 bases; junction bases not matched to a gene: 3. Per the germline V gene, CDR1 is SGHRS and CDR2 is YFSETQ. The CDR3 is 14 residues long. The CDR3, as DNA: TGCGCCAGCAGCCCAGGGACAGGGGGAGATACGCAGTATTTT. Translating it yields CASSPGTGGDTQYF.

The gene calls are TRBV5-1 and TRBJ1-2, with D perhaps matching TRBD1 (5 bases). This CDR3 spans 17 amino acids. Germline V gene data show CDR1 as SGHRS and CDR2 as YFSETQ. Trimming removed 1 base at V and 1 base at J, with 17 bases between. In DNA, the CDR3 is TGCGCCAGCAGCTTGATCGTATGGGACGGGGGTAACTATGGCTACACCTTC. Residues: CASSLIVWDGGNYGYTF.

J is TRBJ2-3 and V is TRBV6-5; 10 nucleotides line up with TRBD2. The CDR3 covers 16 residues. Germline V CDR1 and CDR2: MNHEY, SVGAGI. J lost 4 bases, V lost 0 bases, and 4 bases had no gene match. CDR3 sequence reads: CASSYSGLATSDTQYF. The CDR3, as DNA: TGTGCCAGCAGTTACTCGGGACTAGCGACATCAGATACGCAGTATTTT.

The chain couples TRBV4-1 to TRBJ1-2; D call uncertain. Germline values: CDR1 MGHRA, CDR2 YSYEKL. V lost 0 bases to trimming and J lost 13 bases, with 27 bases between them. The CDR3 is 17 amino acids. CDR3 region: CASSQEDPVTPNMVITF. DNA for the CDR3: TGCGCCAGCAGCCAAGAAGATCCGGTGACACCGAATATGGTAATCACCTTC.

The genes are TRBV29-1 and TRBJ1-2; 9 nucleotides agree with TRBD1. From germline, CDR1 is SQVTM and CDR2 ANQGSEA. The CDR3 is 16 residues long. V lost 2 bases, J lost 5 bases, and 12 bases stayed unmatched. This CDR3 is CSVENKGEQGAYGYTF. In DNA, the CDR3 is TGCAGCGTTGAAAATAAAGGGGAACAGGGGGCGTATGGCTACACCTTC.

The rearrangement uses TRBV4-1 and TRBJ2-4; D is uncertain. The V end was cut by 5 bases, the J end by 0 bases, with 26 bases between. The CDR3 covers 20 residues. Germline V gives CDR1 MGHRA, CDR2 YSYEKL. CDR3 in amino acids: CASSLARNPSAVVAKNIQYF. The CDR3 DNA sequence: TGCGCCAGCAGCTTAGCTCGGAACCCTTCGGCCGTGGTAGCCAAAAACATTCAGTACTTC.

The V gene is TRBV19, the J gene TRBJ1-1; D might be TRBD1 (5 bases). V was trimmed by 8 bases and J by 4 bases, leaving 14 bases between them. CDR3 length: 13 residues. Germline V CDR1 and CDR2: LNHDA, SQIVND (reference sequence). CDR3 loop: CASSLGVGTEAFF. Here the CDR3 DNA reads TGTGCCAGTTCCTTAGGGGTCGGCACTGAAGCTTTCTTT.

The chain carries TRBV5-8 and TRBJ2-5, with D possibly matching TRBD1 (5 bases). The germline V gene has CDR1 SGHTS and CDR2 YDEGEE. V lost 0 bases and J lost 5, with 11 bases in between. The CDR3 extends over 14 amino acids. This chain's CDR3 is CASSLADIWETQYF. CDR3 bases: TGTGCCAGCAGCTTGGCGGACATTTGGGAGACCCAGTACTTC.

The gene calls are TRBV18 and TRBJ1-6, with TRBD1 identical over 8 bases. This CDR3 comprises 13 residues. V trimming: 1 base; J trimming: 11 bases; junction bases outside the gene matches: 1. Germline CDR1 and CDR2: KGHSH and LQKENI. CDR3 DNA sequence: TGTGCCAGCTCACCACGGGACAGGACACCCCTCCACTTT. Translation gives CASSPRDRTPLHF. Combining the CDR3 with reference TRBV18 and TRBJ1-6 gives the whole variable domain NAGVMQNPRHLVRRRGQEARLRCSPMKGHSHVYWYRQLPEEGLKFMVYLQKENIIDESGMPKERFSAEFPKEGPSILRIQQVVRGDSAAYFCASSPRDRTPLHFGNGTRLTVT.

The chain combines TRBV19 with TRBJ1-2, with D possibly matching TRBD1 (6 bases). The CDR3 runs to 14 residues. Between the trimmed V and J ends, which lost 5 bases and 4 bases, there was a span of 14 bases. Germline CDR1 reads LNHDA; CDR2 reads SQIVND (reference sequence). CDR3 DNA: TGTGCCAGTAGTGGAGGCTCAGGGGTCTATGGCTACACCTTC. Its protein is CASSGGSGVYGYTF.

The rearrangement joins TRBV19 to TRBJ1-1; 7 bases line up with TRBD1. Germline lookup yields CDR1 LNHDA and CDR2 SQIVND (reference sequence). V lost 6 bases and J lost 0; bases outside the gene matches: 7. The CDR3 has 15 amino acids. The CDR3 spells CASRGGDRVNTEAFF. The DNA for the CDR3 is TGTGCCAGTAGGGGAGGCGACAGGGTGAACACTGAAGCTTTCTTT.

The chain joins TRBV4-3 to TRBJ1-2, with a possible D match to TRBD1 (5 bases). V lost 2 bases and J lost 4, with 14 bases in between. Per the germline V gene, CDR1 is LGHNA and CDR2 is YSLEER. The CDR3 spans 15 residues. The DNA of the CDR3 is TGCGCCAGCAGCCAACACCTCGACAGTCTCTATGGCTACACCTTC. Amino acids: CASSQHLDSLYGYTF.

The J gene is TRBJ2-5, the V gene TRBV7-6, with TRBD2 matching over 8 bases. The V gene's germline CDR1 is SGHVS and CDR2 FNYEAQ. CDR3 length: 14 residues. V trimming: 4 bases; J trimming: 5 bases; junction bases outside the gene matches: 6. The CDR3 region is CASSSTSGLETQYF. CDR3 nucleotides: TGTGCCAGCAGCTCCACTAGCGGCCTGGAGACCCAGTACTTC.

The chain is built from TRBV6-6 and TRBJ2-7; D is ambiguous. This CDR3 has 10 residues. Trimming took off 8 bases at V and 7 bases at J, with 9 bases between the two ends. CDR1 is MNHNY and CDR2 is SVGAGI in the germline V gene (reference sequence). The CDR3 sequence: CASHWSEQYF. CDR3 DNA: TGTGCCAGCCATTGGAGTGAGCAGTACTTC.

V gene TRBV5-1 combines with J gene TRBJ1-2; D is ambiguous. This CDR3 comprises 13 residues. V was cut by 9 bases and J by 4 bases, with 16 bases left in between. CDR1 and CDR2 (germline): SGHRS, YFSETQ. The CDR3 coding sequence is TGCGCCACCCAGATCCCAGGCGTCTATGGCTACACCTTC. Amino acids: CATQIPGVYGYTF.

The chain carries TRBV29-1 and TRBJ1-1; a weak D match, TRBD1 (6 bases). The CDR3 totals 14 residues. Germline V gene sequence: CDR1 SQVTM, CDR2 ANQGSEA. V dropped 6 bases and J dropped 0 bases, with 14 bases sitting between them. The CDR3: CSVVGGAMNTEAFF. For the CDR3, the DNA is TGCAGCGTGGTAGGGGGGGCCATGAACACTGAAGCTTTCTTT.

The chain employs TRBV6-5 and TRBJ2-1; TRBD2 matches at 7 bases. Germline trimming cut 6 bases from V and 7 bases from J; bases unmatched to any gene: 12. Germline-derived CDR1 and CDR2 are MNHEY and SVGAGI. The CDR3 consists of 15 residues. The CDR3 DNA reads TGTGCCAGCAGACGACTAGCAGGTGGTCTAAATGAGCAGTTCTTC. The encoded protein is CASRRLAGGLNEQFF.

V usage is TRBV5-8 and J usage is TRBJ1-2; D is possibly TRBD1 (6 bases). Trimming pared 0 bases from V and 1 base from J, leaving 13 bases between. Germline V CDR1 and CDR2: SGHTS, YDEGEE. The CDR3 is made up of 16 amino acids. The DNA of the CDR3 is TGTGCCAGCAGCTTGGGACAGGTTCTATTTAACTATGGCTACACCTTC. Translated, it gives CASSLGQVLFNYGYTF.

V gene TRBV7-2 combines with J gene TRBJ1-2; 9 nucleotides agree with TRBD1. In germline, CDR1 is SGHTA, CDR2 FQGNSA. This CDR3 comprises 17 residues. The J segment lost 0 bases and the V segment lost 3 bases, leaving 8 bases of the junction unmatched. The DNA of the CDR3 is TGTGCCAGCAGCTTTAGGACAGGGGCCTATTCTAACTATGGCTACACCTTC. Translated, it gives CASSFRTGAYSNYGYTF.

This rearrangement joins TRBV28 to TRBJ1-2; 8 nucleotides line up with TRBD1. The length of the CDR3 is 14 residues. With 4 bases clipped from V and 2 bases from J, the junction kept 3 bases outside the gene matches. Per the germline V gene, CDR1 is MDHEN and CDR2 is SYDVKM. CDR3 sequence reads: CASSWTGMNYGYTF. The CDR3 region has the DNA TGTGCCAGCAGTTGGACAGGGATGAACTATGGCTACACCTTC.

The CDR3 here is CASSIAVTGGNNSPLHF. As DNA, the CDR3 is TGTGCCAGTAGTATAGCGGTCACAGGGGGAAATAATTCACCCCTCCACTTT. The V and J genes are TRBV19 and TRBJ1-6; the match to TRBD1 covers 8 bases. Germline V lookup: CDR1 LNHDA, CDR2 SQIVND (reference sequence). This CDR3 comprises 17 residues. Losses at the gene ends were 1 base for V and 5 bases for J; bases not matched to a gene: 7.

V is TRBV29-1 and J is TRBJ1-1; tentative D call: TRBD1 (5 bases). Trimming stripped 0 bases from V and 0 bases from J, with 17 bases between. Germline values: CDR1 SQVTM, CDR2 ANQGSEA. The CDR3 contains 17 residues. The chain's CDR3 is CSVEDRGLSLVNTEAFF. As DNA, the CDR3 is TGCAGCGTTGAAGATAGGGGACTGAGCTTAGTGAACACTGAAGCTTTCTTT.

The chain couples TRBV4-3 to TRBJ1-4; D is uncertain. V lost 3 bases and J lost 0, with 8 bases in between. Germline V CDR1 and CDR2: LGHNA, YSLEER. The CDR3 consists of 15 residues. The CDR3 nucleotides are TGCGCCAGCAGCCAGACAATCGCAACTAATGAAAAACTGTTTTTT. It is translated as CASSQTIATNEKLFF.

The V and J genes are TRBV19 and TRBJ1-1; 10 nucleotides agree with TRBD1. Losses at the gene ends were 6 bases for V and 0 bases for J; bases not matched to a gene: 7. The CDR3 covers 16 residues. Germline V gene lookup returns CDR1 LNHDA and CDR2 SQIVND (reference sequence). The CDR3 nucleotides read TGTGCCAGTAGATCAGACAGGGGGCTAGTGAACACTGAAGCTTTCTTT. It translates to CASRSDRGLVNTEAFF.

This clone was found a few times. The genes are TRBV7-6 and TRBJ1-2; 8 positions agree with TRBD1. Losses at the gene ends were 1 base for V and 6 bases for J; bases not matched to a gene: 10. Germline V gene sequence: CDR1 SGHVS, CDR2 FNYEAQ. The CDR3 has 16 amino acids. The CDR3 region has the DNA TGTGCCAGCAGCTTAGGTGTTGGTCGGGACAGGAATGGCTACACCTTC. This encodes CASSLGVGRDRNGYTF.

The J gene is TRBJ1-2, the V gene TRBV5-6; D is possibly TRBD1 (6 bases). Trimming removed 2 bases at V and 7 bases at J, with 24 bases between. This CDR3 contains 17 residues. Germline V gene lookup returns CDR1 SGHDT and CDR2 YYEEEE. CDR3 DNA sequence: TGTGCCAGCAGCTTAACTAACAGGGAACCGAGCTATCGTGGCTACACCTTC. Its translation is CASSLTNREPSYRGYTF.

The rearrangement uses TRBV30 and TRBJ1-2, with 8 bases fitting TRBD1. Germline values: CDR1 GTSNPN, CDR2 SVGIG (reference sequence). The CDR3 runs to 14 residues. V trimming: 2 bases; J trimming: 5 bases; junction bases outside the gene matches: 7. CDR3 sequence reads: CAWSKDRVEYGYTF. As DNA, the CDR3 is TGTGCCTGGAGTAAGGACAGGGTCGAGTATGGCTACACCTTC.